The 18 T cell receptor beta chains in this list originate from one sample, sequenced in a study of CD8 T cells in Susac syndrome (dated by TCRdb to between 2018 and 2021). The library relied on the immunoSEQ multiplex PCR assay. RNA was extracted using the RNeasy kit, and roughly 0.5 to 1 microgram was reverse transcribed with random hexamers. The raw public data were reprocessed by TCRdb itself: fastp quality trimming at Q25, MiXCR clonotype calling, in-frame beta chains only. Identical CDR3 proteins give one entry, which carries the most common genes and DNA. Across this sample there are hundreds of thousands of distinct CDR3 sequences, with 94% seen only once. The top ten constitute 0.15% to 0.2% of the sample. Sequencing was carried out using CD4+ T cells from PBMCs. The source of these receptors is a human donor with Susac syndrome.

This rearrangement joins TRBV7-9 to TRBJ2-5; weak D call: TRBD1 (6 bases). V was trimmed by 2 bases and J by 2 bases, leaving 18 bases between them. The CDR3 is made up of 17 amino acids. CDR1 is SEHNR and CDR2 is FQNEAQ in the germline V gene (reference sequence). CDR3 sequence reads: CASSLKTGSAEQETQYF. CDR3 DNA: TGTGCCAGCAGCTTAAAGACAGGCTCCGCGGAGCAAGAGACCCAGTACTTC.

The J gene is TRBJ1-6, the V gene TRBV7-9; D is ambiguous. CDR1 is SEHNR, CDR2 FQNEAQ, per germline (reference sequence). The CDR3 is 14 amino acids. V lost 2 bases and J 8 bases, leaving 10 bases between the germline ends. CDR3 in amino acids: CASSLLVTDSPLHF. As DNA, the CDR3 is TGTGCCAGCAGCTTATTGGTTACTGATTCACCCCTCCACTTT.

The rearrangement links TRBV11-2 to TRBJ2-4, with 7 bases identical to TRBD1. V was pared by 4 bases and J by 9 bases, with 9 bases of the junction left unmatched. CDR1 is SGHAT, CDR2 FQNNGV, per germline. There are 14 residues in the CDR3. CDR3 in DNA: TGTGCCAGCAGCTCAGGACAGGCTGGGGGCATTCAGTACTTC. This sequence encodes CASSSGQAGGIQYF.

In its sample, this clonotype was seen once. CDR3 nucleotide sequence: TGTGCCAGCAGCCCGACTAGCGGGCCGAACACCGGGGAGCTGTTTTTT. Translation: CASSPTSGPNTGELFF. This chain connects TRBV11-3 to TRBJ2-2, with TRBD2 matching 10 bases. CDR1 is SGHNT and CDR2 is YENEEA in the germline V gene. The CDR3 runs to 16 residues. V shed 5 bases and J 0 bases; nucleotides not matched to a gene: 3.

V usage is TRBV20-1 and J usage is TRBJ2-5; 7 bases map to TRBD1. Per the germline V gene, CDR1 is DFQATT and CDR2 is SNEGSKA (reference sequence). The CDR3 is made up of 14 amino acids. The CDR3, as DNA: TGCAGCGTTACCCAAGGACAGGTCGACGAGACCCAGTACTTC. This gives the protein CSVTQGQVDETQYF.

CDR3 amino acids: CASSSRGLYGYTF. DNA for the CDR3: TGTGCCAGCAGCTCTCGAGGGCTCTATGGCTACACCTTC. The chain links TRBV9 to TRBJ1-2; no clear D gene. The CDR3 contains 13 residues. The V gene lost 4 bases and the J gene lost 4 bases, with 11 bases spanning the gap. The germline V gene has CDR1 SGDLS and CDR2 YYNGEE.

This sequence joins TRBV28 and TRBJ1-2, with TRBD1 as a possible D gene (6 bases). Germline loops: CDR1 MDHEN, CDR2 SYDVKM. V lost 7 bases and J lost 6, with 12 bases in between. CDR3 length: 12 residues. For the CDR3, the DNA is TGTGCCAGCAACCCAGGGGAGGATGGCTACACCTTC. Its translation: CASNPGEDGYTF.

This clonotype occurred once. The chain employs TRBV29-1 and TRBJ1-1; D ambiguous. CDR3 length equals 13 residues. CDR1 and CDR2 from the germline V gene are SQVTM and ANQGSEA. The V gene lost 2 bases and the J gene lost 7 bases, with 14 bases spanning the gap. In DNA form, the CDR3 reads TGCAGCGTTGAATCGGGCCACGGTGTTGAAGCTTTCTTT. This sequence encodes CSVESGHGVEAFF.

This chain connects TRBV7-6 to TRBJ1-2, with D possibly matching TRBD1 (5 bases). Germline CDR1 is SGHVS and CDR2 is FNYEAQ. The CDR3 spans 13 residues. V gave up 5 bases and J gave up 1 base, with 8 bases separating them. The CDR3 here is CASSGAYNYGYTF. In nucleotides, the CDR3 is TGTGCCAGCAGCGGGGCATATAACTATGGCTACACCTTC.

The J gene is TRBJ2-2, the V gene TRBV5-1, with 7 bases fitting TRBD1. In germline, CDR1 is SGHRS, CDR2 YFSETQ. Trimming at V came to 7 bases and at J to 4 bases, leaving 10 bases not matched to a gene. There are 15 residues in the CDR3. The CDR3 here is CASFPDREGTGELFF. Here the CDR3 DNA reads TGCGCCAGCTTTCCCGACAGGGAAGGCACCGGGGAGCTGTTTTTT.

The V call is TRBV7-2, the J call TRBJ1-2; D is ambiguous. Germline CDR1 is SGHTA and CDR2 is FQGNSA. The CDR3 spans 13 residues. V shed 5 bases and J shed 4 bases, with 11 bases lying between them. The DNA of the CDR3 is TGTGCCAGCAGCCCGGCCACTAGCTATGGCTACACCTTC. Protein product: CASSPATSYGYTF. Filled out from reference TRBV7-2 and TRBJ1-2, the complete variable domain reads GAGVSQSPSNKVTEKGKDVELRCDPISGHTALYWYRQSLGQGLEFLIYFQGNSAPDKSGLPSDRFSAERTGGSVSTLTIQRTQQEDSAVYLCASSPATSYGYTFGSGTRLTVV.

This clonotype was counted a single time. The chain is built from TRBV15 and TRBJ2-5; D call uncertain. Deletions cut 1 base from V and 2 bases from J, with 11 bases between. This CDR3 contains 15 residues. Germline V gene lookup returns CDR1 LNHNV and CDR2 YYDKDF (reference sequence). CDR3 DNA: TGTGCCACCAGCAGAGTTCTGGCCGAACAAGAGACCCAGTACTTC. This codes for CATSRVLAEQETQYF.

The CDR3 spells CASSRDSEGEETQYF. The DNA of the CDR3 is TGTGCCAGCAGCCGGGACTCAGAGGGGGAAGAGACCCAGTACTTC. V is TRBV11-2 and J is TRBJ2-5; D could derive from TRBD1 or TRBD2 (6 bases each). CDR3 length: 15 amino acids. In germline, CDR1 is SGHAT, CDR2 FQNNGV. Trimming took 5 bases from V and 3 from J, leaving 16 bases between them.

This clonotype showed up just a few times. V usage is TRBV7-2 and J usage is TRBJ2-3; TRBD1 might be the D (6 bases). The V end was cut by 4 bases, the J end by 4 bases, with 9 bases between. Germline values: CDR1 SGHTA, CDR2 FQGNSA. The CDR3 runs 13 residues. CDR3 bases: TGTGCCAGCAGCTCACAGGGCTCAGATACGCAGTATTTT. Its protein is CASSSQGSDTQYF.

J is TRBJ2-2 and V is TRBV20-1; D may be TRBD2 (5 bases). Trimming left V 3 bases short and J 5 bases short, with 10 bases between. The CDR3 consists of 13 residues. Germline lookup yields CDR1 DFQATT and CDR2 SNEGSKA (reference sequence). DNA of the CDR3: TGCAGTGCTAGTAACCGGGGTACCGGGGAGCTGTTTTTT. It specifies CSASNRGTGELFF.

The chain couples TRBV28 to TRBJ2-2; no clear D gene. This CDR3 contains 14 residues. CDR1 is MDHEN, CDR2 SYDVKM, per germline. The V gene lost 8 bases and the J gene lost 0 bases, with 10 bases spanning the gap. The CDR3, as DNA: TGTGCCAGCGTAAAGGTCGCGAACACCGGGGAGCTGTTTTTT. It yields the protein CASVKVANTGELFF.

The chain has TRBV19 and TRBJ2-6; no reliable D call. V shed 2 bases and J shed 0 bases, with 5 bases lying between them. CDR1 and CDR2 from the germline V gene are LNHDA and SQIVND (reference sequence). The CDR3 runs to 15 residues. The CDR3 sequence is CASSINRSGANVLTF. The CDR3 DNA follows: TGTGCCAGTAGTATAAATCGCTCTGGGGCCAACGTCCTGACTTTC.

The sample holds one count of this clonotype. The chain links TRBV7-2 to TRBJ1-2; tentative D call: TRBD1 (5 bases). Germline lookup yields CDR1 SGHTA and CDR2 FQGNSA. The CDR3 is 14 residues long. V was shortened by 1 base and J by 4 bases, with 10 bases between the two germline ends. CDR3 sequence: CASSLDQGTYGYTF. CDR3 DNA sequence: TGTGCCAGCAGCTTAGACCAGGGAACCTATGGCTACACCTTC.